The 17 T cell receptor beta chains in this list originate from one sample, sequenced in a study of regulatory T cells in long-lasting Graves disease. Arm-PCR with iRepertoire HTBI primers amplified the CDR3 regions for these TCR beta libraries. MiXCR was run by TCRdb on the multiplex PCR reads, yielding one entry per CDR3 protein. There are about 470,000 distinct CDR3 sequences in the sample; around a fifth occur only once, and 7.1% lies in the top ten. Time point defined: persistent/refractory GD, antithyroid drugs over 5 years with positive TRAb. Making the TCR library involved RNA that had been extracted from PBMCs. Sequences were derived from peripheral blood mononuclear cells (PBMCs), sampled when the disease was refractory, from a patient treated with antithyroid drugs. The receptors here all came from a female donor with Graves disease.

This clonotype has at least ten counts. This chain connects TRBV29-1 to TRBJ1-1; D not resolved. CDR3 length: 13 residues. Trimming took 3 bases from V and 1 from J, leaving 9 bases between them. CDR1 and CDR2 (germline): SQVTM, ANQGSEA. The CDR3 DNA reads TGCAGCGTTGAGACCCAGACGAACACTGAAGCTTTCTTT. This sequence encodes CSVETQTNTEAFF.

This clonotype was observed at least ten times. The chain employs TRBV2 and TRBJ1-1, with 8 bases identical to TRBD1. The CDR3 extends over 15 amino acids. Germline values: CDR1 SNHLY, CDR2 FYNNEI. J gave up 0 bases and V 7 bases, and 7 bases lay outside the gene matches. The CDR3 DNA reads TGTGCCAGCACCGGACAGGGAACTATGAACACTGAAGCTTTCTTT. Translated, it gives CASTGQGTMNTEAFF.

The chain combines TRBV7-2 with TRBJ2-1; 11 bases are a match to TRBD2. The V gene's germline CDR1 is SGHTA and CDR2 FQGNSA. J was trimmed by 7 bases and V by 3 bases; bases with no gene match: 14. CDR3 length: 18 amino acids. For the CDR3, the DNA is TGTGCCAGCAGCTTCTCCCCGTTAAGATTAGCGGGAGGGAATGAGCAGTTCTTC. It specifies CASSFSPLRLAGGNEQFF.

For this clonotype: Its ends do not fully match the called genes, so a read error is possible. The rearrangement joins TRBV7-2 to TRBJ2-5, with 8 positions matching TRBD1. Germline V gene data show CDR1 as SGHTA and CDR2 as FQGNSA. This CDR3 has 11 residues. CDR3 nucleotide sequence: TGTGCCAGCAGTTCCGGGACAGGCATTCACTTC. The encoded protein is CASSSGTGIHF.

There are a few counts of this clonotype. The rearrangement links TRBV7-9 to TRBJ1-6; 7 bases match TRBD1. Unmatched junction bases numbered 31, after V lost 6 bases and J lost 8 bases. Germline lookup yields CDR1 SEHNR and CDR2 FQNEAQ (reference sequence). This CDR3 contains 22 residues. CDR3 DNA sequence: TGTGCCAGCAGTCTTTTTACCTCTCTGCTTAGCGGCCTGACAGGGAGCGATTCACCCCTCCACTTT. Translating gives CASSLFTSLLSGLTGSDSPLHF.

This chain links TRBV2 with TRBJ2-3; the D gene is possibly TRBD2 (5 bases). This CDR3 spans 15 amino acids. Germline CDR1 SNHLY, CDR2 FYNNEI. V lost 6 bases and J 2 bases, leaving 15 bases between the germline ends. The chain's CDR3 is CASSDAGDFTDTQYF. The CDR3 bases are TGTGCCAGCAGCGACGCGGGCGACTTCACAGATACGCAGTATTTT.

The chain joins TRBV10-3 to TRBJ1-1; possibly TRBD1 for D (5 bases). Germline CDR1 ENHRY, CDR2 SYGVKD. Trimming took 0 bases from V and 1 from J, leaving 6 bases between them. There are 14 residues in the CDR3. CDR3 DNA sequence: TGTGCCATCAGTGAGTCACAGGCGAACACTGAAGCTTTCTTT. Translation gives CAISESQANTEAFF.

In this sample, this clonotype turned up many times. The chain employs TRBV7-6 and TRBJ1-2; 9 nucleotides align to TRBD1. The junction had 20 bases not matched to a gene; V was cut back by 5 bases and J by 7 bases. This CDR3 has 18 residues. Germline CDR1 and CDR2: SGHVS and FNYEAQ. For the CDR3, the DNA is TGTGCCAGCAGCCCCTTGGTGGCCGGCACCGGGACAGGGTTTGGCTACACCTTC. Amino acid sequence: CASSPLVAGTGTGFGYTF.

This clonotype showed up many times. This chain joins TRBV27 and TRBJ2-5; 11 bases are a match to TRBD2. CDR3 length: 18 residues. The germline gives CDR1 MNHEY, CDR2 SMNVEV (reference sequence). After removal of 9 bases from V and 2 bases from J, the junction contained 17 bases not matched to a gene. In DNA form, the CDR3 reads TGTGCCAGTACCCCCGTGGGGCTAGCGGGAGGTAGGCAAGAGACCCAGTACTTC. This translates into CASTPVGLAGGRQETQYF.

This clonotype was found many times. The J gene is TRBJ1-2, the V gene TRBV7-2, with D unresolved. In germline, CDR1 is SGHTA, CDR2 FQGNSA. V shed 0 bases and J shed 2 bases, with 7 bases lying between them. CDR3 length: 14 residues. CDR3 amino acids: CASSLAAGNYGYTF. In nucleotides, the CDR3 is TGTGCCAGCAGCTTAGCGGCAGGCAACTATGGCTACACCTTC. Full variable domain (rest looked up from reference TRBV7-2 and TRBJ1-2): GAGVSQSPSNKVTEKGKDVELRCDPISGHTALYWYRQSLGQGLEFLIYFQGNSAPDKSGLPSDRFSAERTGGSVSTLTIQRTQQEDSAVYLCASSLAAGNYGYTFGSGTRLTVV.

V is TRBV12-3 or TRBV12-4 and J is TRBJ1-2; perhaps TRBD1 as D (5 bases). The CDR3 sequence is 18 residues long. Trimming took 6 bases from V and 3 from J, leaving 26 bases between them. CDR3 sequence: CASSPRATPTSRDYGYTF. CDR3 coding DNA: TGTGCCAGCAGCCCCAGGGCGACCCCTACCTCTAGGGACTATGGCTACACCTTC.

The chain's CDR3 is CASSVNAGRMAGETQYF. The CDR3 bases are TGTGCCAGCAGCGTAAACGCAGGCCGGATGGCGGGGGAGACCCAGTACTTC. This chain connects TRBV9 to TRBJ2-5, with D tentatively TRBD2 (6 bases). V was trimmed by 1 base and J by 5 bases, leaving 21 bases between them. The V gene's germline CDR1 is SGDLS and CDR2 YYNGEE. This CDR3 is built from 17 residues.

The table lists this clonotype with many counts. CDR3: CASGLGGSNNEKLFF. The CDR3 DNA reads as TGTGCTAGTGGTTTGGGTGGCAGCAATAATGAAAAACTGTTTTTT. This chain joins TRBV12-5 and TRBJ1-4, with unresolved D. V was shortened by 1 base and J by 4 bases, with 10 bases between the two germline ends. The CDR3 runs to 15 residues. The germline V gene has CDR1 LGHNT and CDR2 FRNRAP.

This clonotype appeared many times. This chain links TRBV6-1 with TRBJ1-5; D is unclear. There are 13 residues in the CDR3. The V gene lost 4 bases and the J gene lost 3 bases, with 7 bases spanning the gap. The germline CDR1 and CDR2 sequences are MNHNS and SASEGT. The CDR3 region is CASSAGSNQPQHF. CDR3 nucleotides: TGTGCCAGCAGTGCCGGCTCCAATCAGCCCCAGCATTTT.

In its sample, this clonotype was seen once. This chain connects TRBV7-9 to TRBJ2-4; the match to TRBD2 covers 7 bases. V trimming: 1 base; J trimming: 7 bases; junction bases outside the gene matches: 10. The CDR3 consists of 16 residues. CDR1 and CDR2 from the germline V gene are SEHNR and FQNEAQ (reference sequence). The CDR3 here is CASSLGAGADLNIQYF. CDR3 sequence (DNA): TGTGCCAGCAGCTTAGGTGCGGGAGCCGATTTGAACATTCAGTACTTC.

The chain carries TRBV11-2 and TRBJ1-1, with D unclear. This CDR3 is 14 amino acids long. Trimming removed 5 bases at V and 3 bases at J, with 13 bases between. CDR1 is SGHAT and CDR2 is FQNNGV in the germline V gene. The CDR3 sequence: CASSTSLGDTEAFF. CDR3 sequence (DNA): TGTGCCAGCAGCACCTCCCTGGGAGACACTGAAGCTTTCTTT.

This clonotype was seen many times. The gene calls are TRBV11-2 and TRBJ1-1; unclear D gene. Germline CDR1 and CDR2: SGHAT and FQNNGV. The CDR3 length is 13 residues. V lost 3 bases, J lost 1 base, and 6 bases lay in between. This chain's CDR3 is CASSFLANTEAFF. The DNA of the CDR3 is TGTGCCAGCAGCTTTTTGGCGAACACTGAAGCTTTCTTT. Supplemented by reference TRBV11-2 and TRBJ1-1, the full variable domain reads EAGVAQSPRYKIIEKRQSVAFWCNPISGHATLYWYQQILGQGPKLLIQFQNNGVVDDSQLPKDRFSAERLKGVDSTLKIQPAKLEDSAVYLCASSFLANTEAFFGQGTRLTVV.